A single sample gave rise to the 19 T cell receptor beta chains below, sequenced in a study of T cell repertoires in cytomegalovirus infection (dated by TCRdb to about 2019). TCRdb names Illumina HiSeq 1500 as the instrument used. In TCRdb, the public reads were trimmed at Q25 with fastp and aligned with MiXCR, with productive beta chains retained. When rows share a CDR3 protein, they turn into one entry using the most common DNA and genes. The sample has under 90,000 distinct CDR3 sequences on record, approximately 22% of them singletons. The ten top clones hold over 70% of the sample. The antigens of these receptors remain unknown. What was sequenced was PBMCs, sequenced either directly or after in vitro stimulation (not recorded which). These receptors all stem from a human donor in good health (CMV status not recorded). Some clones in this sample may be carry-over from other donors' samples.

In this sample, this clonotype turned up many times. The chain links TRBV5-6 to TRBJ2-3; tentatively, D is TRBD1 (6 bases). This CDR3 comprises 13 residues. V was pared by 5 bases and J by 4 bases, with 11 bases between. CDR1 and CDR2 (germline): SGHDT, YYEEEE. The CDR3 DNA reads TGTGCCAGCAGGTTCACAGGGTCAGATACGCAGTATTTT. This codes for CASRFTGSDTQYF.

This clonotype appeared many times. CDR3 DNA: TGTGCCAGCGGGCTTAGGGGCAATCAGCCCCAGCATTTT. It is translated as CASGLRGNQPQHF. The chain couples TRBV7-2 to TRBJ1-5; D is unclear. The CDR3 spans 13 residues. V was clipped by 8 bases and J by 2 bases, with 10 bases between them. CDR1 is SGHTA and CDR2 is FQGNSA in the germline V gene.

This clonotype was recorded a few times. This chain links TRBV5-6 with TRBJ1-3; D uncertain. Germline loops: CDR1 SGHDT, CDR2 YYEEEE. This CDR3 has 19 residues. Trimming cost V 1 base and J 0 bases, with 20 bases left between them. CDR3 sequence: CASSLFGFRAQASGNTIYF. CDR3 nucleotides: TGTGCCAGCAGCTTGTTTGGATTTCGGGCTCAAGCCTCTGGAAACACCATATATTTT.

The V call is TRBV6-2 or TRBV6-3, the J call TRBJ1-2; the D is unclear. V lost 4 bases and J lost 2, with 8 bases in between. Germline lookup yields CDR1 MNHEY and CDR2 SVGEGT. There are 13 residues in the CDR3. CDR3 nucleotide sequence: TGTGCCAGCAGTTGGTCGGAGAACTATGGCTACACCTTC. This sequence encodes CASSWSENYGYTF.

This clonotype was seen more than once but under ten times. The V call is TRBV7-2, the J call TRBJ1-1, with unresolved D. This CDR3 has 14 residues. Germline V gene lookup returns CDR1 SGHTA and CDR2 FQGNSA. Trimming removed 1 base from V and 8 bases from J, with 14 bases in between. The CDR3 nucleotides are TGTGCCAGCAGCTTAGATTTGGTGGCGGACGAAGCTTTCTTT. Residues: CASSLDLVADEAFF.

This clonotype occurred many times. The chain carries TRBV7-9 and TRBJ2-4; tentative D call: TRBD2 (6 bases). V shed 6 bases and J shed 6 bases, with 21 bases lying between them. The length of the CDR3 is 16 residues. Per the germline V gene, CDR1 is SEHNR and CDR2 is FQNEAQ (reference sequence). The CDR3, as DNA: TGTGCCAGCAGGTGGACGGGAGATAAATCTGGAAACATTCAGTACTTC. It encodes CASRWTGDKSGNIQYF.

Points on this clonotype: A clone one base away is much larger, so this may be a read error. The chain recombines TRBV6-2 or TRBV6-3 with TRBJ2-7; 12 bases match TRBD2. Germline trimming cut 10 bases from V and 0 bases from J; bases unmatched to any gene: 13. Germline values: CDR1 MNHEY, CDR2 SVGEGT. The CDR3 totals 17 residues. CDR3 nucleotides: TGTGCCAACAGATTACCCGGACTAGCGGGATGCTCCTACGAGCAGTACGTC. This encodes CANRLPGLAGCSYEQYV.

This chain uses TRBV6-5 with TRBJ2-1; TRBD2 is a possible D gene (6 bases). Trimming left V 6 bases short and J 4 bases short, with 13 bases between. The CDR3 is made up of 14 amino acids. Germline lookup yields CDR1 MNHEY and CDR2 SVGAGI. The CDR3 nucleotides read TGTGCCAGCAGCTGGTCCCGGGGGTACAATGAGCAGTTCTTC. Protein product: CASSWSRGYNEQFF.

V usage is TRBV24-1 and J usage is TRBJ2-1, with 10 positions matching TRBD2. The CDR3 covers 16 residues. Germline values: CDR1 KGHDR, CDR2 SFDVKD. V lost 4 bases to trimming and J lost 5 bases; unmatched junction nucleotides: 7. For the CDR3, the DNA is TGTGCCACCAGTGACCCTGGGACTAGCGTAGACAATGAGCAGTTCTTC. As protein: CATSDPGTSVDNEQFF.

This clonotype was counted once. The V call is TRBV4-1, the J call TRBJ1-5, with D uncertain. V lost 3 bases to trimming and J lost 4 bases, with 10 bases between them. The CDR3 is made up of 14 amino acids. Germline-derived CDR1 and CDR2 are MGHRA and YSYEKL. The CDR3, as DNA: TGCGCCAGCAGCCACCACCTCAGGAATCAGCCCCAGCATTTT. Protein sequence: CASSHHLRNQPQHF.

Concerning this clonotype: A clone one base away is much larger, so this may be a read error. V gene TRBV7-2 combines with J gene TRBJ2-3; the D is unclear. Per germline, CDR1 SGHTA and CDR2 FQGNSA. The CDR3 covers 12 residues. The CDR3 nucleotides are TGTGTCAGCAGCTTAGACGTCGATACGCAGTATTTT. Translated, it gives CVSSLDVDTQYF.

At least ten counts were recorded for this clonotype. The chain links TRBV7-8 to TRBJ1-6, with 7 bases aligning to TRBD1. The CDR3 consists of 14 residues. The V gene's germline CDR1 is SGHVS and CDR2 FQNEAQ. Losses at the gene ends were 1 base for V and 7 bases for J; bases not matched to a gene: 1. The CDR3: CASSLGDRNSPLHF. As DNA, the CDR3 is TGTGCCAGCAGCTTAGGGGACAGAAATTCACCCCTCCACTTT. The entire variable domain, with the rest obtained from reference TRBV7-8 and TRBJ1-6, is as follows: GAGVSQSPRYKVAKRGQDVALRCDPISGHVSLFWYQQALGQGPEFLTYFQNEAQLDKSGLPSDRFFAERPEGSVSTLKIQRTQQEDSAVYLCASSLGDRNSPLHFGNGTRLTVT.

The chain has TRBV20-1 and TRBJ2-7; D not resolved. Germline CDR1 DFQATT, CDR2 SNEGSKA (reference sequence). The CDR3 has 12 residues. V was shortened by 3 bases and J by 7 bases, with 13 bases between the two germline ends. CDR3 in DNA: TGCAGTGCTAGTAAGGTTATGTCAGAGCAGTACTTC. Translated, it gives CSASKVMSEQYF.

This clonotype was seen repeatedly, ten times or more. This chain joins TRBV28 and TRBJ2-1; the match to TRBD2 covers 10 bases. The CDR3 length is 12 residues. Per germline, CDR1 MDHEN and CDR2 SYDVKM. J lost 10 bases, V lost 5 bases, and 2 bases had no gene match. The CDR3 sequence: CASSSSGREQFF. CDR3 sequence (DNA): TGTGCCAGCAGTAGTAGCGGGAGGGAGCAGTTCTTC.

In its sample, this clonotype was seen a few times. V is TRBV14 and J is TRBJ2-1; TRBD2 agrees at 7 bases. Germline V lookup: CDR1 SGHDN, CDR2 FVKESK. CDR3 length: 16 residues. J gave up 2 bases and V 0 bases, and 4 bases lay outside the gene matches. DNA for the CDR3: TGTGCCAGCAGCCAAGACCGGGGGGAAACCTACAATGAGCAGTTCTTC. Translated, it gives CASSQDRGETYNEQFF.

This chain joins TRBV3-1 and TRBJ1-1, with D hard to call. Germline loops: CDR1 LGHDT, CDR2 YNNKEL (reference sequence). The CDR3 covers 13 residues. Trimming shortened V by 4 bases and J by 4 bases, and 10 bases separated the two germline ends. The CDR3 DNA is TGTGCCAGCAGCCCCCCGGGAAGCACTGAAGCTTTCTTT. Amino acid sequence: CASSPPGSTEAFF.

This chain connects TRBV28 to TRBJ2-7, with 7 bases aligning to TRBD1. CDR3 length: 12 amino acids. J gave up 5 bases and V 4 bases, and 2 bases lay outside the gene matches. The germline V gene encodes CDR1 MDHEN and CDR2 SYDVKM. CDR3 region: CASSWDSHEQYF. In nucleotides, the CDR3 is TGTGCCAGCAGTTGGGACAGCCACGAGCAGTACTTC.

V and J are TRBV29-1 and TRBJ2-5; a possible D gene is TRBD1 (6 bases). There are 13 residues in the CDR3. CDR1 and CDR2 (germline): SQVTM, ANQGSEA. The V gene lost 4 bases and the J gene lost 2 bases, with 11 bases spanning the gap. In DNA, the CDR3 is TGCAGCGTTGGGGGGACACGACAAGAGACCCAGTACTTC. As protein: CSVGGTRQETQYF. Variable domain in full (rest from reference TRBV29-1 and TRBJ2-5): SAVISQKPSRDICQRGTSLTIQCQVDSQVTMMFWYRQQPGQSLTLIATANQGSEATYESGFVIDKFPISRPNLTFSTLTVSNMSPEDSSIYLCSVGGTRQETQYFGPGTRLLVL.

On this clonotype itself: The germline gene is not matched at one end of the junction; a read error may be the cause. The chain uses TRBV4-3 and TRBJ2-2; TRBD2 is a possible D gene (6 bases). The CDR3 runs 15 residues. The germline gives CDR1 LGHNA, CDR2 YSLEER. CDR3 in DNA: TGCGCCAGCAGCAAAGACGCTAGGAGGGCCGGGGAGCTGTTTTTT. Translated, it gives CASSKDARRAGELFF.